This T cell receptor beta chain was obtained from a study of OX40 agonist ivuxolimab in advanced cancers. Study-level information: Under the entry rules, prior anti-PD-1, anti-PD-L1 or anti-CTLA-4 therapy was allowed, and around 36% had some.

The method was immunoSEQ multiplex PCR; TCRdb's version includes in-frame clones alone and lacks a portion of them. Of 25,000 to 35,000 clones in the sample, less than 90% were seen once. The receptor was isolated from an adult with an advanced solid tumor such as melanoma, head and neck, liver or kidney cancer. Sequenced here: CD4+ or CD8+ T cells sorted from blood, sampled in a trial of the OX40 agonist ivuxolimab.

Here the CDR3 reads CASSLLWDGDPHNEQFF. CDR3 sequence (DNA): TGTGCCAGCAGCTTATTATGGGACGGTGACCCCCACAATGAGCAGTTCTTC. The V and J genes are TRBV11-3 and TRBJ2-1; D possibly matches TRBD1 or TRBD2 (5 bases each). Germline-derived CDR1 and CDR2 are SGHNT and YENEEA. V lost 2 bases and J lost 5, with 19 bases in between. The CDR3 totals 17 residues.